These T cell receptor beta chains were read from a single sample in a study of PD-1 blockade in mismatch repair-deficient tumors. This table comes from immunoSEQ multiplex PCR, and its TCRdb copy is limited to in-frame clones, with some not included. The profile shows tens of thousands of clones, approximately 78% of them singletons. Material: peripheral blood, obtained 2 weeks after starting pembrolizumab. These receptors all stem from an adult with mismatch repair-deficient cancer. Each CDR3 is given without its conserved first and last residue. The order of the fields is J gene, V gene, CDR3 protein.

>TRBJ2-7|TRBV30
AWSVQYEQD
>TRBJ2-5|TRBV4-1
ASSQGGGEETQY
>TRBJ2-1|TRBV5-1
ATGTGGHNEQF
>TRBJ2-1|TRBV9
ASSVAALYNEQF
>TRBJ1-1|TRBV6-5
ASSYLGDMNTEAF
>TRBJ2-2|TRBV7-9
ANELAGGPITGELF
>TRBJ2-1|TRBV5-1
ASSPNGQGSYDEQF
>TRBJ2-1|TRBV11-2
ASSLWVGLKYEQF
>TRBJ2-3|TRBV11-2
ASSPNSVDTQY
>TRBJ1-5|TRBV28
ASSLSYPGQEGSSNQPQH
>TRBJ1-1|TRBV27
ASSSALVTEAF
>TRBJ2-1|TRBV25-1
ASSGGQLYNEQF
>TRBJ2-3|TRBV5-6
ASSRTGTDTQY
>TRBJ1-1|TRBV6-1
ASSQGTEAF
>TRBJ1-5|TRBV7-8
ASTQTLTGDYQPQH
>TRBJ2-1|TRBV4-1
ASSQGVAASGSGTAQF
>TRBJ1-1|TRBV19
ASSTTGRSTEAF
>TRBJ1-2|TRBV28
ATLGGVNYGYT
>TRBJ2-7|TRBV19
ASSIGTGGYEQY
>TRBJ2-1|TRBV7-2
ASSSQSYRETEQF
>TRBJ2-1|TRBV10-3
AIRTGLAGGSGEQF
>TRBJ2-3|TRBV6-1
ASSRDLGTDTQY
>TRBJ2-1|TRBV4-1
ASSQGGGRGRTGNEQF
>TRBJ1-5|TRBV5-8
ASSPRVNNQPQH
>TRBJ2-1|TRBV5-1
ASKMQVGEINEQF
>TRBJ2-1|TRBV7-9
ASSLWSAGEDEQF
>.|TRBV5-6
ASSWWGHQSYEQY
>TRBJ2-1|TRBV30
AWSYWGGRTQDEQF
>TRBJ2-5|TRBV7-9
ASSLGGTTQETQY
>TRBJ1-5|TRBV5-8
ASSLELGGNSQPQH
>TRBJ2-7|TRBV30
AWSKQGNDEQY
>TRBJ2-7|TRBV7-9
ASSWDSRAAQPEQY
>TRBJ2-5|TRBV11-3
ASSPRDRQQETQY
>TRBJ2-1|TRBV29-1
SVERGRGVNEQF
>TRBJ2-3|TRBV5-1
ASSLALSSGGTDTQY
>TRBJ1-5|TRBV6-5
ASTDNRDQPQH
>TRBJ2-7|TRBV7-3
ASSLSSGSFYEQY
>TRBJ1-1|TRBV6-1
ASSQGRTANTEAF
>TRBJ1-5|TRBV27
ARTMVGLRPQH
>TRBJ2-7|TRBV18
ASSGAGGASYEQY
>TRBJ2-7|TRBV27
ASRMGLAGVREQY
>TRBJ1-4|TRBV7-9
ASSLDRDRDEKLF
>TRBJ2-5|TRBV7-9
ASSKQGQETQY
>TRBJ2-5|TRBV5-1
ASSLGLAAGSETQY
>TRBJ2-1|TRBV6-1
ASSHGGDTGNEQF
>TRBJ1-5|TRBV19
ASSIEAFNQPQH
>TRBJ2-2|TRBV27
ASSSRLTGMVGELF
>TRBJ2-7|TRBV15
ATSRAATSSYEQY
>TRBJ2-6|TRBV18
ASSLGLAPFSGANVLT